This entry lists 5 T cell receptor beta chains sequenced from one sample in a study of a mutant IDH1 vaccine in newly diagnosed glioma. No antigens are known for them. Time point described: week 23, last vaccination. Each vaccine dose was 300 ug of mutant IDH1 20-mer peptide, with topical imiquimod. The assay was immunoSEQ multiplex PCR, and TCRdb's table has in-frame clones only and misses some. This sample has approximately 79,000 clones, with around 83% found just once. The starting material was PBMCs, obtained from a glioma patient whose treatment included an IDH1 peptide vaccine. Receptor source: a woman between 50 and 59 years old with glioma.

The chain has TRBV2 and TRBJ1-5; maybe TRBD1 (5 bases). Trimming stripped 4 bases from V and 5 bases from J, with 9 bases between. The germline V gene encodes CDR1 SNHLY and CDR2 FYNNEI. The CDR3 covers 13 residues. Here the CDR3 DNA reads TGTGCCAGCAGTGGGGGGGTGGATCAGCCCCAGCATTTT. Translating gives CASSGGVDQPQHF.

The chain links TRBV7-3 to TRBJ2-6; D remains ambiguous. The CDR3 has 14 residues. V shed 4 bases and J shed 4 bases, with 8 bases lying between them. Per the germline V gene, CDR1 is SGHTA and CDR2 is FQGTGA. The CDR3 sequence: CASSSGGGANVLTF. CDR3 sequence (DNA): TGTGCCAGCAGCTCCGGTGGAGGGGCCAACGTCCTGACTTTC.

The gene calls are TRBV5-1 and TRBJ2-7; 7 nucleotides align to TRBD1. Germline-derived CDR1 and CDR2 are SGHRS and YFSETQ. This CDR3 is built from 14 residues. Trimming at V came to 3 bases and at J to 3 bases, leaving 6 bases not matched to a gene. DNA of the CDR3: TGCGCCAGCAGCTCTGACAGGGTCAGCTACGAGCAGTACTTC. Translation: CASSSDRVSYEQYF.

The V and J genes are TRBV4-2 and TRBJ2-3; 7 positions match TRBD1. V was pared by 0 bases and J by 7 bases, with 7 bases of the junction left unmatched. Germline loops: CDR1 LGHNA, CDR2 YNFKEQ. The CDR3 totals 15 residues. CDR3 loop: CASSQDRTGAYTQYF. The CDR3 DNA follows: TGTGCCAGCAGCCAAGACCGGACAGGAGCGTATACGCAGTATTTT.

The V gene is TRBV6-6, the J gene TRBJ1-2, with D perhaps matching TRBD1 (6 bases). The CDR3 loop spans 16 amino acids. Germline V gene data show CDR1 as MNHNY and CDR2 as SVGAGI (reference sequence). Trimming took off 7 bases at V and 4 bases at J, with 22 bases between the two ends. The chain's CDR3 is CASTDRGQPGSYGYTF. The CDR3 nucleotides read TGTGCCAGCACCGACCGTGGACAGCCCGGGAGCTATGGCTACACCTTC.